Here is one TCR beta chain with its context. Alongside a J-beta primer mix, a sample-barcoded 5' primer served in a second PCR lasting about 7 to 12 cycles. TCRdb passed the 5' RACE reads through MiXCR, listing each CDR3 protein once. The sample shows about 540,000 distinct CDR3 sequences, around 24% of them seen only once. Trimming removed 4 bases from V and 4 bases from J, with 13 bases in between. Germline CDR1 SGHVS, CDR2 FQNEAQ. The CDR3 covers 14 residues. The data originate from a study of blood T cells in healthy people across ages. These same records also appear under a second study, on T cells of mothers and their children.

Material for sequencing was blood. The rearrangement links TRBV7-8 to TRBJ1-2; weak D call: TRBD1 (5 bases). This clonotype originated in a boy aged 10-17 years in good health. Here the CDR3 reads CASSYLRGSYGYTF. In nucleotides, the CDR3 is TGTGCCAGCAGCTACCTTAGGGGATCCTATGGCTACACCTTC.